This entry describes one TCR beta chain. The sample comes from a study of blood T cell repertoires in COVID-19. V was trimmed by 6 bases and J by 1 base, leaving 13 bases between them. The CDR3 loop spans 14 amino acids. Germline assignment: CDR1 SGHRS and CDR2 YFSETQ. The data were produced by immunoSEQ multiplex PCR, yet TCRdb's version contains in-frame clones alone and is incomplete. This table has some 100,000 clones, 85% to 90% appearing once. Input material: peripheral blood. The chain employs TRBV5-1 and TRBJ1-1, with D unclear. The TCR sequence derives from an elderly woman with active COVID-19. CDR3 DNA: TGCGCCAGCATTAAAACTGAGGGGAACACTGAAGCTTTCTTT. Translated: CASIKTEGNTEAFF. Full variable domain (rest looked up from reference TRBV5-1 and TRBJ1-1): KAGVTQTPRYLIKTRGQQVTLSCSPISGHRSVSWYQQTPGQGLQFLFEYFSETQRNKGNFPGRFSGRQFSNSRSEMNVSTLELGDSALYLCASIKTEGNTEAFFGQGTRLTVV.